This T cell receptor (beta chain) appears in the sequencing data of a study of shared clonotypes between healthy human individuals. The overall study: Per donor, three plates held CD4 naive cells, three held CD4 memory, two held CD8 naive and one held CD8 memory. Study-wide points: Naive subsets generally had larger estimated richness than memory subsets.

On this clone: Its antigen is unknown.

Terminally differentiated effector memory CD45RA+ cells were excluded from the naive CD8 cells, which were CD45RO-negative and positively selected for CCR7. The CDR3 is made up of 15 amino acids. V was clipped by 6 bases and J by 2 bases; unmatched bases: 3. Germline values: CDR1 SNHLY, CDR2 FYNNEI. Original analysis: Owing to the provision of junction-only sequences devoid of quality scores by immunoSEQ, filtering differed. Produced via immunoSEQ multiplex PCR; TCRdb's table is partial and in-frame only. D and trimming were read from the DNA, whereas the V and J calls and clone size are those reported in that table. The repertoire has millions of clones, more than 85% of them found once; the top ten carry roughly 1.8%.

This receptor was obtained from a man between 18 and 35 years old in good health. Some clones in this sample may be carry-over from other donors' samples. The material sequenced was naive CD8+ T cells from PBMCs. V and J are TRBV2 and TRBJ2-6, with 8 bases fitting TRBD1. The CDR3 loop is CASRRDRPGANVLTF. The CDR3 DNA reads TGTGCCAGCAGGAGGGACAGGCCTGGGGCCAACGTCCTGACTTTC. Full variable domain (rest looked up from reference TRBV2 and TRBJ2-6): EPEVTQTPSHQVTQMGQEVILRCVPISNHLYFYWYRQILGQKVEFLVSFYNNEISEKSEIFDDQFSVERPDGSNFTLKIRSTKLEDSAMYFCASRRDRPGANVLTFGAGSRLTVL.